The 32 T cell receptor beta chains listed next were all sequenced from one sample in a study of cytomegalovirus exposure and HLA in healthy donors. Primers included in the PCR were 60 Vbeta and 13 Jbeta primers. The method was immunoSEQ multiplex PCR; TCRdb's version includes in-frame clones alone and lacks a portion of them. Among tens of thousands of clones listed, about three quarters were seen once. Sequencing used PBMCs. The receptors shown here come from a middle-aged man in good health and CMV-seronegative.

V and J are TRBV28 and TRBJ1-4; perhaps TRBD1 as D (5 bases). Trimming removed 8 bases from V and 0 bases from J, with 13 bases in between. Germline values: CDR1 MDHEN, CDR2 SYDVKM. The CDR3 contains 15 residues. CDR3 sequence reads: CASSPQGTTNEKLFF. The CDR3 coding sequence is TGTGCCAGCTCCCCTCAGGGTACAACTAATGAAAAACTGTTTTTT. Filled out from reference TRBV28 and TRBJ1-4, the complete variable domain reads DVKVTQSSRYLVKRTGEKVFLECVQDMDHENMFWYRQDPGLGLRLIYFSYDVKMKEKGDIPEGYSVSREKKERFSLILESASTNQTSMYLCASSPQGTTNEKLFFGSGTQLSVL.

The V gene is TRBV7-9, the J gene TRBJ2-2; TRBD2 aligns across 9 bases. J was trimmed by 7 bases and V by 5 bases; bases with no gene match: 11. CDR3 length: 16 residues. CDR1 and CDR2 (germline): SEHNR, FQNEAQ (reference sequence). CDR3 DNA: TGTGCCAGCAGCCACCGGGTAGCGGGAGCGGTCGGGGAGCTGTTTTTT. Encoded protein: CASSHRVAGAVGELFF.

This rearrangement joins TRBV9 to TRBJ2-2; TRBD1 aligns across 8 bases. Germline V gene sequence: CDR1 SGDLS, CDR2 YYNGEE. V shed 4 bases and J 6 bases; nucleotides not matched to a gene: 5. This CDR3 is 14 amino acids long. DNA of the CDR3: TGTGCCAGCAGCATATCACAGGGGGCCGGGGAGCTGTTTTTT. Translation: CASSISQGAGELFF.

A few counts support this clone. This chain connects TRBV6-5 to TRBJ2-7; 11 nucleotides align to TRBD2. V shed 0 bases and J 11 bases; nucleotides not matched to a gene: 6. This CDR3 comprises 14 residues. CDR1 and CDR2 from the germline V gene are MNHEY and SVGAGI. CDR3 nucleotide sequence: TGTGCCAGCAGTTACTCGACTAGCGGGAAGTCGGAGTACTTC. Its translation is CASSYSTSGKSEYF.

A single count supports this clone. V is TRBV6-5 and J is TRBJ1-2; the match to TRBD1 covers 7 bases. The CDR3 extends over 14 amino acids. Germline values: CDR1 MNHEY, CDR2 SVGAGI. The V and J ends lost 6 bases and 4 bases, in that order; junction bases with no gene match: 8. In DNA, the CDR3 is TGTGCCAGCAGGTCACAGGGGATGGTCTATGGCTACACCTTC. It translates to CASRSQGMVYGYTF.

The chain has TRBV2 and TRBJ1-5; D is ambiguous. The ends were cut back, 4 bases at V and 5 bases at J, with 9 bases in the middle. The CDR3 has 13 residues. Germline V gene sequence: CDR1 SNHLY, CDR2 FYNNEI. The CDR3 sequence is CASSGERDQPQHF. Written as DNA, the CDR3 is TGTGCCAGCAGTGGGGAGAGAGATCAGCCCCAGCATTTT. The variable domain in full, with the rest retrieved from reference TRBV2 and TRBJ1-5, is EPEVTQTPSHQVTQMGQEVILRCVPISNHLYFYWYRQILGQKVEFLVSFYNNEISEKSEIFDDQFSVERPDGSNFTLKIRSTKLEDSAMYFCASSGERDQPQHFGDGTRLSIL.

The V call is TRBV6-1, the J call TRBJ2-7, with D maybe TRBD1 (5 bases). The germline gives CDR1 MNHNS, CDR2 SASEGT. This CDR3 has 14 amino acids. Trimming removed 3 bases at V and 0 bases at J, with 9 bases between. In DNA, the CDR3 is TGTGCCAGCAGTGAGACAGCCAGCTCCTACGAGCAGTACTTC. It encodes CASSETASSYEQYF.

The chain employs TRBV19 and TRBJ2-2; 11 positions agree with TRBD2. J was trimmed by 3 bases and V by 7 bases; bases with no gene match: 4. CDR3 length equals 15 residues. From germline, CDR1 is LNHDA and CDR2 SQIVND (reference sequence). CDR3 amino acids: CASKPGLADTGELFF. CDR3 sequence (DNA): TGTGCCAGTAAACCGGGACTAGCGGACACCGGGGAGCTGTTTTTT.

This clone appeared a single time. Other DNA sequences in the same sample also yield this CDR3. This chain uses TRBV4-1 with TRBJ1-1, with 9 bases identical to TRBD1. Trimming at V came to 3 bases and at J to 4 bases, leaving 12 bases not matched to a gene. The CDR3 covers 17 residues. Germline V gene sequence: CDR1 MGHRA, CDR2 YSYEKL. The CDR3 coding sequence is TGCGCCAGCAGCCACCAAGGACAGGGGCTTTCGTTCACTGAAGCTTTCTTT. It specifies CASSHQGQGLSFTEAFF.

This clone was counted a single time. The chain links TRBV10-3 to TRBJ2-1; D perhaps matches TRBD2 (5 bases). The CDR3 has 16 residues. V gave up 4 bases and J gave up 5 bases, with 18 bases separating them. Germline CDR1 is ENHRY and CDR2 is SYGVKD. The CDR3 reads CAISGSGSRENNEQFF. CDR3 sequence (DNA): TGTGCCATCAGTGGGTCAGGTAGCCGGGAAAACAATGAGCAGTTCTTC.

The rearrangement joins TRBV4-1 to TRBJ1-1; weak D call: TRBD1 (6 bases). CDR3 size: 16 residues. Germline values: CDR1 MGHRA, CDR2 YSYEKL. V shed 1 base and J shed 3 bases, with 15 bases lying between them. The CDR3 loop is CASSQGDIRGDTEAFF. DNA for the CDR3: TGCGCCAGCAGCCAAGGGGACATCCGAGGGGACACTGAAGCTTTCTTT.

This chain uses TRBV18 with TRBJ2-7; 7 nucleotides align to TRBD2. The CDR3 contains 13 residues. Germline lookup yields CDR1 KGHSH and CDR2 LQKENI. After removal of 6 bases from V and 5 bases from J, the junction contained 7 bases not matched to a gene. CDR3 residues: CASSQTGRNEQYF. DNA of the CDR3: TGTGCCAGCTCCCAGACCGGGAGGAACGAGCAGTACTTC.

The chain carries TRBV6-1 and TRBJ2-5; perhaps TRBD2 as D (6 bases). V gave up 5 bases and J gave up 12 bases, with 22 bases separating them. The CDR3 runs 14 residues. CDR1 MNHNS and CDR2 SASEGT come from the germline V gene. The CDR3 DNA sequence: TGTGCCAGCAGTCCCCCCGGACCGCTGGGAGGAGAGTACTTC. Translation gives CASSPPGPLGGEYF.

The chain joins TRBV11-3 to TRBJ2-3; D is perhaps TRBD2 (6 bases). The ends were cut back, 5 bases at V and 6 bases at J, with 12 bases in the middle. CDR3 length equals 13 residues. The V gene's germline CDR1 is SGHNT and CDR2 YENEEA. In nucleotides, the CDR3 is TGTGCCAGCAGCCGGGACTTTCGGGATACGCAGTATTTT. As protein: CASSRDFRDTQYF.

This chain joins TRBV18 and TRBJ2-3, with 9 bases identical to TRBD2. Losses at the gene ends were 5 bases for V and 5 bases for J; bases not matched to a gene: 17. There are 18 residues in the CDR3. In germline, CDR1 is KGHSH, CDR2 LQKENI. In nucleotides, the CDR3 is TGTGCCAGCTCATTACGACTGAATAGCGGGAGAATTGTAGATACGCAGTATTTT. Translating gives CASSLRLNSGRIVDTQYF.

The gene calls are TRBV4-1 and TRBJ1-4; 7 bases fit TRBD1. V trimming: 0 bases; J trimming: 4 bases; junction bases outside the gene matches: 5. Germline loops: CDR1 MGHRA, CDR2 YSYEKL. The CDR3 has 16 amino acids. The CDR3 bases are TGCGCCAGCAGCCAAGATTCGGGACAGTTTAATGAAAAACTGTTTTTT. It specifies CASSQDSGQFNEKLFF.

V and J are TRBV5-5 and TRBJ1-5; TRBD1 aligns across 9 bases. This CDR3 spans 20 amino acids. The V gene end was trimmed by 2 bases and the J gene end by 1 base; junction bases not matched to a gene: 16. CDR1 SGHKS and CDR2 YYEKEE come from the germline V gene (reference sequence). CDR3 DNA sequence: TGTGCCAGCAGCTTATCCCTGCTGGACAGGGGCGCGAGCAGCAATCAGCCCCAGCATTTT. Translation: CASSLSLLDRGASSNQPQHF.

V is TRBV5-1 and J is TRBJ1-1; possibly TRBD1 for D (5 bases). The CDR3 totals 10 residues. V gave up 3 bases and J gave up 11 bases, with 8 bases separating them. Germline lookup yields CDR1 SGHRS and CDR2 YFSETQ. For the CDR3, the DNA is TGCGCCAGCAGCTCAGGGATGGCTTTCTTT. Translation gives CASSSGMAFF.

The chain uses TRBV7-9 and TRBJ2-7, with 7 nucleotides matching TRBD1. The V segment lost 4 bases and the J segment 7 bases; nucleotides outside the gene matches: 7. The V gene's germline CDR1 is SEHNR and CDR2 FQNEAQ (reference sequence). This CDR3 contains 13 residues. CDR3 region: CASSSRQGREQYF. In DNA, the CDR3 is TGTGCCAGCAGCTCACGACAGGGCAGGGAGCAGTACTTC. The full variable domain, rest sourced from reference TRBV7-9 and TRBJ2-7, is DTGVSQNPRHKITKRGQNVTFRCDPISEHNRLYWYRQTLGQGPEFLTYFQNEAQLEKSRLLSDRFSAERPKGSFSTLEIQRTEQGDSAMYLCASSSRQGREQYFGPGTRLTVT.

The gene calls are TRBV7-6 and TRBJ1-1; D gene uncertain. Per germline, CDR1 SGHVS and CDR2 FNYEAQ. This CDR3 region has 16 residues. The V and J ends lost 2 bases and 2 bases respectively, with 15 bases between them. CDR3 residues: CASSLFSSLTNTEAFF. The CDR3 DNA is TGTGCCAGCAGCTTATTTTCTAGTCTAACAAACACTGAAGCTTTCTTT.

The chain combines TRBV27 with TRBJ2-7, with TRBD1 matching 7 bases. This CDR3 has 15 amino acids. Germline CDR1 MNHEY, CDR2 SMNVEV (reference sequence). V was clipped by 8 bases and J by 3 bases; unmatched bases: 13. CDR3 nucleotides: TGTGCCAGCCGTGACAGGGCAACACACATCTACGAGCAGTACTTC. Protein sequence: CASRDRATHIYEQYF.

As regards this clone: This sample includes further DNA sequences coding for the same CDR3. The rearrangement joins TRBV7-9 to TRBJ2-1; possible D gene TRBD2, 5 bases. The CDR3 runs 15 residues. Trimming left V 5 bases short and J 5 bases short, with 16 bases between. Germline assignment: CDR1 SEHNR and CDR2 FQNEAQ (reference sequence). CDR3 protein: CASSPRLAGNNEQFF. In DNA form, the CDR3 reads TGTGCCAGCAGCCCCAGGCTAGCAGGTAACAATGAGCAGTTCTTC. Supplemented by reference TRBV7-9 and TRBJ2-1, the full variable domain reads DTGVSQNPRHKITKRGQNVTFRCDPISEHNRLYWYRQTLGQGPEFLTYFQNEAQLEKSRLLSDRFSAERPKGSFSTLEIQRTEQGDSAMYLCASSPRLAGNNEQFFGPGTRLTVL.

The V and J genes are TRBV6-1 and TRBJ1-1; 10 bases agree with TRBD1. CDR1 is MNHNS, CDR2 SASEGT, per germline. The CDR3 contains 15 residues. Trimming removed 5 bases from V and 6 bases from J; junction bases left unmatched: 9. CDR3 protein: CASSRPGQGRAEAFF. As DNA, the CDR3 is TGTGCCAGCAGTCGACCGGGACAGGGGCGCGCTGAAGCTTTCTTT.

This clone was picked up one time. This chain joins TRBV7-9 and TRBJ2-7, with a weak D call TRBD1 (5 bases). The CDR3 has 15 residues. The germline V gene has CDR1 SEHNR and CDR2 FQNEAQ (reference sequence). The germline V and J ends were trimmed by 1 base and 2 bases, with 12 bases remaining between them. Here the CDR3 DNA reads TGTGCCAGCAGCTTAGGCCAGGGTCCGGCCTACGAGCAGTACTTC. It is translated as CASSLGQGPAYEQYF.

In the case of this clone: An end of the junction differs from the germline gene, which may be a read error. This chain links TRBV7-9 with TRBJ1-1; 10 bases fit TRBD1. Germline lookup yields CDR1 SEHNR and CDR2 FQNEAQ (reference sequence). The CDR3 totals 16 residues. Written as DNA, the CDR3 is TGTTCCAGCGTTTATTGGCGGGGGACAGGGGATAGAGAAGCTTTCTTT. Protein product: CSSVYWRGTGDREAFF.

This clone was seen only a few times. The rearrangement links TRBV28 to TRBJ2-7; D is undetermined. Trimming stripped 4 bases from V and 6 bases from J, with 7 bases between. The CDR3 is made up of 11 amino acids. Germline V gene sequence: CDR1 MDHEN, CDR2 SYDVKM. CDR3 sequence: CASSSWLEQYF. CDR3 coding DNA: TGTGCCAGCAGTTCTTGGCTCGAGCAGTACTTC.

The V and J genes are TRBV5-1 and TRBJ2-2; maybe TRBD2 (6 bases). Between the trimmed V and J ends, which lost 1 base and 0 bases, there was a span of 10 bases. The CDR3 length is 16 residues. CDR1 is SGHRS and CDR2 is YFSETQ in the germline V gene. CDR3 bases: TGCGCCAGCAGCTTGAGTACGGGGGCGAACACCGGGGAGCTGTTTTTT. Amino acid sequence: CASSLSTGANTGELFF.

V and J are TRBV10-1 and TRBJ2-2, with 7 bases identical to TRBD1. Trimming took 6 bases from V and 0 from J; bases not matched to a gene: 13. Germline values: CDR1 WNHNN, CDR2 SYGVQD (reference sequence). This CDR3 is built from 18 residues. In DNA form, the CDR3 reads TGCGCCAGCAGCCTAACCGGGACAGTCAACGCGAACACCGGGGAGCTGTTTTTT. Translated: CASSLTGTVNANTGELFF.

Of note for this clone: The junction and the germline gene differ at one end; a read error may be behind it. The chain recombines TRBV7-9 with TRBJ2-3, with 10 bases matching TRBD2. This CDR3 spans 16 amino acids. CDR1 and CDR2 (germline): SEHNR, FQNEAQ (reference sequence). CDR3 protein: CSSSLSGGGNTDTQYF. The CDR3 nucleotides read TGTTCCAGCAGCCTAAGCGGGGGGGGGAACACAGATACGCAGTATTTT.

The rearrangement links TRBV7-8 to TRBJ1-6; no clear D. There are 16 residues in the CDR3. Trimming shortened V by 2 bases and J by 0 bases, and 8 bases separated the two germline ends. Germline V gene lookup returns CDR1 SGHVS and CDR2 FQNEAQ. CDR3 sequence: CASSLKASSYNSPLHF. In DNA, the CDR3 is TGTGCCAGCAGCTTAAAAGCGAGCTCCTATAATTCACCCCTCCACTTT.

This chain uses TRBV25-1 with TRBJ2-7, with TRBD2 as a possible D gene (5 bases). Deletions cut 3 bases from V and 5 bases from J, with 11 bases between. CDR3 size: 13 residues. In germline, CDR1 is MGHDK, CDR2 SYGVNS. The CDR3 coding sequence is TGTGCCAGCAGTGATTTGGGAGAGGACGAGCAGTACTTC. This encodes CASSDLGEDEQYF.

Of note for this clone: This sample also contains other DNA sequences that code for the same CDR3. CDR3 coding DNA: TGTGCCAGCAGCGTGGGGAGCTCCTATAATTCACCCCTCCACTTT. Translated, it gives CASSVGSSYNSPLHF. V and J are TRBV9 and TRBJ1-6; D is unclear. This CDR3 is 15 amino acids long. With 2 bases removed from V and 0 bases from J, the gap between germline ends came to 6 bases. CDR1 is SGDLS, CDR2 YYNGEE, per germline.